In its sample, the clone carrying this T cell receptor (beta chain) was seen once. This sample was taken from a study of blood T cell repertoires in COVID-19. Study-level background: Some COVID-19 samples were acute and others convalescent; all came from the United States, Italy and Spain. The cDNA or gDNA used as material had been derived from T cells, B-cell-depleted T cells, or PBMCs.

This CDR3 has 17 residues. The V gene's germline CDR1 is SGHVS and CDR2 FNYEAQ. Trimming removed 4 bases at V and 8 bases at J, with 24 bases between. Under the authors' procedure: The authors estimated nucleated cell counts from reference gene primer amplification. Clones were read by immunoSEQ multiplex PCR, and TCRdb kept only the in-frame ones, dropping some. V and J calls plus clone size are reproduced from that table; the DNA served to infer D and trimming. Of 130,000 or so clones in the sample, less than 85% were seen once. Sequenced input: peripheral blood. The TCR originated in a woman aged 55-69 years with acute or convalescent COVID-19. V usage is TRBV7-6 and J usage is TRBJ2-1; no firm D call. The CDR3 loop reads CASSSANLVIAQDEQFF. The CDR3 region has the DNA TGTGCCAGCAGCTCAGCAAATTTAGTTATAGCACAAGATGAGCAGTTCTTC.